This entry lists 13 T cell receptor beta chains sequenced from one sample in a study of cytomegalovirus exposure and HLA in healthy donors (dated by TCRdb to between 2016 and 2019). Receptors were amplified or captured by the immunoSEQ multiplex PCR assay. TCRdb re-hosts the immuneACCESS table, in-frame sequences only. Its copies lack some clones; in the studies checked, an unresolved V gene accounts for under half of them, and the cause for the rest is not known. A total of over 200,000 clones appear in this sample, roughly 90% of them only once. 0.35% to 0.45% of the sample is held by the ten biggest clonotypes. The sequencing input was PBMCs. The receptors were gathered from a woman between 18 and 29 years old in good health and CMV-seronegative.

This chain links TRBV5-1 with TRBJ1-6; D is uncertain. The CDR3 spans 16 residues. V shed 4 bases and J shed 7 bases, with 18 bases lying between them. In germline, CDR1 is SGHRS, CDR2 YFSETQ. CDR3: CASSPSPGGPNSPLHF. The DNA for the CDR3 is TGCGCCAGCAGCCCCTCCCCAGGAGGGCCAAATTCACCCCTCCACTTT.

The chain links TRBV7-8 to TRBJ2-7; D is uncertain. Trimming removed 5 bases from V and 7 bases from J, with 9 bases in between. Germline CDR1 and CDR2: SGHVS and FQNEAQ. This CDR3 spans 11 amino acids. The CDR3 DNA reads as TGTGCCAGCAGCCCGAACGGGGAGCAGTACTTC. It encodes CASSPNGEQYF.

The genes are TRBV7-2 and TRBJ1-6, with D unresolved. V was shortened by 0 bases and J by 7 bases, with 10 bases between the two germline ends. Germline assignment: CDR1 SGHTA and CDR2 FQGNSA. This CDR3 is built from 15 residues. Here the CDR3 reads CASSLAEGGNSPLHF. CDR3 nucleotide sequence: TGTGCCAGCAGCTTAGCGGAGGGTGGGAATTCACCCCTCCACTTT.

This rearrangement joins TRBV4-1 to TRBJ1-2, with unresolved D. The ends were cut back, 3 bases at V and 6 bases at J, with 11 bases in the middle. There are 13 residues in the CDR3. The germline V gene has CDR1 MGHRA and CDR2 YSYEKL. CDR3 loop: CASSHTARDGYTF. CDR3 sequence (DNA): TGCGCCAGCAGCCACACGGCACGGGATGGCTACACCTTC.

The rearrangement uses TRBV7-3 and TRBJ1-2; 9 nucleotides match TRBD1. The junction had 8 bases not matched to a gene; V was cut back by 4 bases and J by 11 bases. Germline loops: CDR1 SGHTA, CDR2 FQGTGA. The CDR3 runs 13 residues. CDR3 sequence: CASSYGTGRDYTF. In DNA form, the CDR3 reads TGTGCCAGCAGCTACGGGACAGGGAGGGATTACACCTTC.

The rearrangement links TRBV18 to TRBJ2-1; TRBD2 matches 13 bases. Germline assignment: CDR1 KGHSH and CDR2 LQKENI. This CDR3 comprises 20 residues. V shed 2 bases and J 0 bases; nucleotides not matched to a gene: 10. In nucleotides, the CDR3 is TGTGCCAGCTCACCAAGGAGGACTAGCGGGGGTGAGAGCTCCTACAATGAGCAGTTCTTC. Translated, it gives CASSPRRTSGGESSYNEQFF.

The rearrangement joins TRBV6-5 to TRBJ1-2, with 12 bases identical to TRBD1. J gave up 11 bases and V 2 bases, and 12 bases lay outside the gene matches. The CDR3 extends over 16 amino acids. In germline, CDR1 is MNHEY, CDR2 SVGAGI. The CDR3 DNA reads TGTGCCAGCAGTTACGCGTTCCGGGACAGGGGGCGTCGGTACACCTTC. This sequence encodes CASSYAFRDRGRRYTF.

The chain recombines TRBV10-2 with TRBJ1-5; no clear D. From germline, CDR1 is WSHSY and CDR2 SAAADI. Trimming took off 2 bases at V and 0 bases at J, with 8 bases between the two ends. The CDR3 contains 15 residues. Here the CDR3 reads CASSERVLSNQPQHF. CDR3 coding DNA: TGCGCCAGCAGTGAGAGAGTCCTTAGCAATCAGCCCCAGCATTTT.

For the CDR3, the DNA is TGCGCCAGCAGCTCAACCGGGAACCTCTGGGAGGGCTACACCTTC. Its protein is CASSSTGNLWEGYTF. J is TRBJ1-2 and V is TRBV5-1; D remains unclear. Germline values: CDR1 SGHRS, CDR2 YFSETQ. The V and J ends lost 3 bases and 8 bases respectively, with 20 bases between them. The CDR3 is 15 residues long.

CDR3 protein: CASRRMELEAFF. The CDR3 nucleotides read TGTGCCAGCAGGCGGATGGAGCTGGAAGCTTTCTTT. J is TRBJ1-1 and V is TRBV28; no reliable D call. This CDR3 spans 12 amino acids. V lost 6 bases and J 8 bases, leaving 13 bases between the germline ends. Looked up from germline, CDR1 is MDHEN and CDR2 is SYDVKM. The variable domain in full, with the rest retrieved from reference TRBV28 and TRBJ1-1, is DVKVTQSSRYLVKRTGEKVFLECVQDMDHENMFWYRQDPGLGLRLIYFSYDVKMKEKGDIPEGYSVSREKKERFSLILESASTNQTSMYLCASRRMELEAFFGQGTRLTVV.

This clone was detected once. CDR3 region: CASSQTGFQETQYF. The CDR3 nucleotides read TGTGCCAGCAGCCAAACAGGTTTCCAAGAGACCCAGTACTTC. J is TRBJ2-5 and V is TRBV6-5; TRBD1 is a possible D gene (5 bases). CDR3 length equals 14 residues. The germline V gene has CDR1 MNHEY and CDR2 SVGAGI. V lost 6 bases to trimming and J lost 1 base, with 12 bases between them.

V gene TRBV7-8 combines with J gene TRBJ1-4, with 7 bases that match TRBD1. CDR1 and CDR2 from the germline V gene are SGHVS and FQNEAQ. This CDR3 is built from 17 residues. Unmatched junction bases numbered 8, after V lost 4 bases and J lost 0 bases. For the CDR3, the DNA is TGTGCCAGCAGCTACCACAGGGGTCCTGCAACTAATGAAAAACTGTTTTTT. Translating it yields CASSYHRGPATNEKLFF. The complete variable domain, with remaining parts taken from reference TRBV7-8 and TRBJ1-4, reads GAGVSQSPRYKVAKRGQDVALRCDPISGHVSLFWYQQALGQGPEFLTYFQNEAQLDKSGLPSDRFFAERPEGSVSTLKIQRTQQEDSAVYLCASSYHRGPATNEKLFFGSGTQLSVL.

The rearrangement uses TRBV5-1 and TRBJ1-1, with D maybe TRBD1 (5 bases). CDR3 length: 16 residues. Trimming removed 3 bases from V and 3 bases from J, with 18 bases in between. Germline lookup yields CDR1 SGHRS and CDR2 YFSETQ. In DNA, the CDR3 is TGCGCCAGCAGCTCTGGGCCAGGGCACACAGACACTGAAGCTTTCTTT. It translates to CASSSGPGHTDTEAFF.